The 22 T cell receptor beta chains below come from one sample, sequenced in a study of shared clonotypes between healthy human individuals. Measured with immunoSEQ multiplex PCR; TCRdb has only the in-frame clones, and not every one. The table records nearly 1,000,000 clones, about 80% of them present only once. The sample taken for sequencing was memory CD4+ T cells sorted from blood. Subset noted: CD45RA-negative fraction. These receptor sequences come from a man between 18 and 35 years old in good health.

The chain is built from TRBV7-3 and TRBJ2-3, with TRBD2 matching 8 bases. V was clipped by 4 bases and J by 6 bases; unmatched bases: 6. The germline V gene has CDR1 SGHTA and CDR2 FQGTGA. This CDR3 has 14 residues. This chain's CDR3 is CASSSGGASDTQYF. In DNA form, the CDR3 reads TGTGCCAGCAGCTCCGGGGGGGCCTCGGATACGCAGTATTTT.

CDR3 sequence: CASSGTGSSYEQYF. As DNA, the CDR3 is TGTGCCAGCAGCGGGACAGGGTCCTCCTACGAGCAGTACTTC. This chain joins TRBV9 and TRBJ2-7; 8 bases agree with TRBD1. With V trimmed by 3 bases and J by 0 bases, 2 bases remained unmatched. Germline lookup yields CDR1 SGDLS and CDR2 YYNGEE. The CDR3 has 14 amino acids.

The chain carries TRBV28 and TRBJ1-4, with 10 nucleotides matching TRBD1. The J segment lost 6 bases and the V segment lost 6 bases, leaving 7 bases of the junction unmatched. The germline V gene has CDR1 MDHEN and CDR2 SYDVKM. The CDR3 runs to 15 residues. CDR3 nucleotides: TGTGCCAGCAGCAAAGCCGGGACAGGGGATGAAAAACTGTTTTTT. This codes for CASSKAGTGDEKLFF.

V and J are TRBV5-4 and TRBJ1-2; no reliable D call. Germline loops: CDR1 SGHNT, CDR2 YYREEE (reference sequence). V gave up 4 bases and J gave up 5 bases, with 15 bases separating them. The CDR3 is made up of 14 amino acids. The DNA of the CDR3 is TGTGCCAGCAGCCCCGCCAACAAGGAATATGGCTACACCTTC. It codes for CASSPANKEYGYTF.

The count of this clone is one. The chain couples TRBV11-1 to TRBJ2-5; D is ambiguous. The germline gives CDR1 SGHAT, CDR2 FQDESV (reference sequence). The CDR3 totals 11 residues. V was cut by 4 bases and J by 5 bases, with 5 bases left in between. DNA for the CDR3: TGTGCCAGCAGCTCCGGGGAGACCCAGTACTTC. As protein: CASSSGETQYF. Drawing the rest from reference TRBV11-1 and TRBJ2-5, the complete variable domain is EAEVAQSPRYKITEKSQAVAFWCDPISGHATLYWYRQILGQGPELLVQFQDESVVDDSQLPKDRFSAERLKGVDSTLKIQPAELGDSAMYLCASSSGETQYFGPGTRLLVL.

CDR3 sequence (DNA): TGCACCAGCAGCCGCAGACGGGACTTCAACACCGGGGAGCTGTTTTTT. It encodes CTSSRRRDFNTGELFF. The chain has TRBV1 and TRBJ2-2; the table calls TRBD2, which could not be checked here. TRBV1 is a recognized pseudogene. The CDR3 covers 16 residues.

This clone was counted a few times. J is TRBJ1-2 and V is TRBV27; D is perhaps TRBD1 (6 bases). This CDR3 contains 14 residues. The V end lost 5 bases, the J end lost 4 bases, and 14 bases lay between the germline ends. Germline V CDR1 and CDR2: MNHEY, SMNVEV (reference sequence). CDR3 nucleotides: TGTGCCAGCAGTCACATAACAGGGTTCTATGGCTACACCTTC. Its protein is CASSHITGFYGYTF.

This rearrangement joins TRBV10-3 to TRBJ2-3, with 8 bases aligning to TRBD2. Germline V CDR1 and CDR2: ENHRY, SYGVKD. The CDR3 covers 14 residues. V was clipped by 4 bases and J by 2 bases; unmatched bases: 2. The CDR3 loop reads CAISAGGATDTQYF. CDR3 in DNA: TGTGCCATCAGTGCGGGGGGGGCCACAGATACGCAGTATTTT.

The chain joins TRBV7-9 to TRBJ2-7; the D is unclear. V dropped 0 bases and J dropped 4 bases, with 7 bases sitting between them. The germline CDR1 and CDR2 sequences are SEHNR and FQNEAQ (reference sequence). This CDR3 is built from 13 residues. The DNA for the CDR3 is TGTGCCAGCAGCTTAGCCGCGATTTACGAGCAGTACTTC. This codes for CASSLAAIYEQYF.

This chain joins TRBV7-9 and TRBJ2-1, with 7 nucleotides matching TRBD1. The V gene end was trimmed by 5 bases and the J gene end by 6 bases; junction bases not matched to a gene: 7. This CDR3 spans 14 amino acids. The germline V gene has CDR1 SEHNR and CDR2 FQNEAQ (reference sequence). CDR3 loop: CASSLQGSPNEQFF. CDR3 nucleotide sequence: TGTGCCAGCAGCCTACAGGGGAGCCCCAATGAGCAGTTCTTC.

The chain has TRBV7-8 and TRBJ1-1; possibly TRBD1 for D (5 bases). Trimming pared 11 bases from V and 2 bases from J, leaving 12 bases between. The CDR3 is 12 residues long. The V gene's germline CDR1 is SGHVS and CDR2 FQNEAQ. CDR3 sequence (DNA): TGTGCCTCCAGACAGTCAAACACTGAAGCTTTCTTT. It specifies CASRQSNTEAFF.

This clone appeared a single time. The V and J genes are TRBV6-7 and TRBJ2-7; no clear D. TRBV6-7 is given ORF status, its function remaining uncertain. This CDR3 comprises 9 residues. Trimming shortened V by 7 bases and J by 6 bases, and 4 bases separated the two germline ends. CDR3 in amino acids: CASNPEQYF. CDR3 in DNA: TGTGCCAGCAATCCCGAGCAGTACTTC.

The chain couples TRBV4-2 to TRBJ1-6; D is unclear. The V gene's germline CDR1 is LGHNA and CDR2 YNFKEQ. This CDR3 has 13 residues. Trimming stripped 6 bases from V and 5 bases from J, with 8 bases between. CDR3 protein: CASRGNDNSPLHF. In DNA, the CDR3 is TGTGCCAGCAGGGGAAACGATAATTCACCCCTCCACTTT.

The genes are TRBV5-1 and TRBJ1-4, with D perhaps TRBD1 (6 bases). Germline CDR1 is SGHRS and CDR2 is YFSETQ. Trimming left V 0 bases short and J 5 bases short, with 14 bases between. The CDR3 has 16 amino acids. The CDR3 DNA sequence: TGCGCCAGCAGCTTGGCAGGGGACGGGCAAAATGAAAAACTGTTTTTT. It encodes CASSLAGDGQNEKLFF.

This rearrangement joins TRBV6-5 to TRBJ2-7; D remains unclear. Germline CDR1 reads MNHEY; CDR2 reads SVGAGI. V dropped 0 bases and J dropped 2 bases, with 8 bases sitting between them. The CDR3 runs 14 residues. As DNA, the CDR3 is TGTGCCAGCAGTTACTCCCGGAATCCCTACGAGCAGTACTTC. Residues: CASSYSRNPYEQYF.

In its sample, this clone was seen once. This CDR3 reads CASNLGRGQGNEQYF. In nucleotides, the CDR3 is TGTGCCAGCAATTTGGGAAGAGGACAGGGCAACGAGCAGTACTTC. J is TRBJ2-7 and V is TRBV28; 8 positions match TRBD1. The CDR3 is made up of 15 amino acids. The ends lost 7 bases at V and 5 bases at J; junction bases unmatched: 13. Germline values: CDR1 MDHEN, CDR2 SYDVKM.

This clone was observed a few times. The CDR3 sequence is CASSFGFPNEQYF. In nucleotides, the CDR3 is TGCGCCAGCAGCTTCGGGTTTCCAAACGAGCAGTACTTC. V and J are TRBV5-1 and TRBJ2-7; D not resolved. Germline V gene sequence: CDR1 SGHRS, CDR2 YFSETQ. With 2 bases removed from V and 5 bases from J, the gap between germline ends came to 11 bases. This CDR3 spans 13 amino acids.

About this clone itself: One base separates it from a far larger clone, so it is likely a read error. The J gene is TRBJ2-7, the V gene TRBV7-8, with D maybe TRBD2 (6 bases). The CDR3 is 18 amino acids. Germline CDR1 SGHVS, CDR2 FQNEAQ. DNA of the CDR3: TGTGCCAGCAGCTTTATGGTCCAGAGACTAGTCAGAACCTACGAGCAGTGCTTC. It codes for CASSFMVQRLVRTYEQCF.

This clone occurred a few times. This chain joins TRBV4-1 and TRBJ2-2, with a weak D call TRBD1 (6 bases). This CDR3 spans 17 amino acids. The V gene lost 4 bases and the J gene lost 2 bases, with 17 bases spanning the gap. CDR1 and CDR2 (germline): MGHRA, YSYEKL. The CDR3 reads CASSPTGFGPNTGELFF. In nucleotides, the CDR3 is TGCGCCAGCAGCCCCACAGGGTTTGGCCCAAACACCGGGGAGCTGTTTTTT.

The chain is built from TRBV7-2 and TRBJ2-7, with 7 positions matching TRBD2. V shed 1 base, J shed 2 bases, and the junction held 2 bases outside the gene matches. Germline V gives CDR1 SGHTA, CDR2 FQGNSA. This CDR3 spans 14 amino acids. CDR3 in DNA: TGTGCCAGCAGCTTAGGAGCGGGGCCCTACGAGCAGTACTTC. Its protein is CASSLGAGPYEQYF.

This clone was counted a single time. The V and J genes are TRBV2 and TRBJ2-6; 8 nucleotides agree with TRBD2. Trimming cost V 6 bases and J 2 bases; bases outside gene matches: 9. Germline loops: CDR1 SNHLY, CDR2 FYNNEI. This CDR3 is built from 17 residues. Here the CDR3 DNA reads TGTGCCAGCAGCGTCGGGGGGGCAGCCACTGGGGCCAACGTCCTGACTTTC. Residues: CASSVGGAATGANVLTF.

V usage is TRBV9 and J usage is TRBJ2-3; 7 bases fit TRBD2. V trimming: 4 bases; J trimming: 1 base; junction bases outside the gene matches: 6. CDR1 SGDLS and CDR2 YYNGEE come from the germline V gene. CDR3 length: 15 residues. CDR3 in DNA: TGTGCCAGCAGCTACGCGGGGGACCGCACAGATACGCAGTATTTT. As protein: CASSYAGDRTDTQYF.